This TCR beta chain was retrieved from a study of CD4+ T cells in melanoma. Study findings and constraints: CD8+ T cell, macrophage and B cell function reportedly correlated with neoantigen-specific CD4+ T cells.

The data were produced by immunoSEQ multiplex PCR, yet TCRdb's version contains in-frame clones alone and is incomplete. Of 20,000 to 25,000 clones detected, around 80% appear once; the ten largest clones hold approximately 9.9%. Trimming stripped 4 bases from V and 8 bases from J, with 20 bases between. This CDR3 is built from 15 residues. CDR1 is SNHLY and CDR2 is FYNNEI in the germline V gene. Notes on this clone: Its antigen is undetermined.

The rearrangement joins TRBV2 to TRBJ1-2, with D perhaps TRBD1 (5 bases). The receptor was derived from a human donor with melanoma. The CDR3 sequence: CASSGEFGGVRGYTF. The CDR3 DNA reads TGTGCCAGCAGTGGAGAGTTTGGGGGGGTGCGGGGCTACACCTTC.